A selection of T cell receptor beta chains follows, all from one sample in a study of beta chain features in type 1 diabetes. Some clones are missing from TCRdb's copy, which holds only in-frame ones; the method was immunoSEQ multiplex PCR. The sample has roughly 350,000 clones; over 9% are singletons. Material: central memory CD4+ T cells from blood. Every receptor here comes from a man aged 25 to 40 with type 1 diabetes. CDR3s include the opening cysteine and the closing phenylalanine or tryptophan. Each record gives: J gene, clone size, V gene, D gene, CDR3 protein, CDR3 DNA. The D gene is left open where the match is weak. Clone size is given for some rows only: seen once, a few or many times, or a class if the clone is expanded.

j_call: TRBJ2-7; clone_size: few; v_call: TRBV5-1; d_call: NA; cdr3_aa: CASSLARQNSPPEQYF; cdr3_nt: TGCGCCAGCAGCTTGGCTCGTCAGAACTCCCCTCCCGAGCAGTACTTC
j_call: TRBJ2-5; clone_size: few; v_call: TRBV2; d_call: NA; cdr3_aa: CASSPRQGGETQYF; cdr3_nt: TGTGCCAGCAGTCCGCGACAGGGAGGGGAGACCCAGTACTTC
j_call: TRBJ2-1; clone_size: NA; v_call: TRBV7-7; d_call: TRBD2; cdr3_aa: CASSLERGSYNEQFF; cdr3_nt: TGTGCTAGCAGCTTAGAGCGGGGCTCCTACAATGAGCAGTTCTTC
j_call: TRBJ2-1; clone_size: many; v_call: TRBV19; d_call: TRBD2; cdr3_aa: CASSISTSGRAPRQQFF; cdr3_nt: TGTGCCAGTAGTATATCTACTAGCGGGAGGGCCCCTCGGCAGCAGTTCTTC
j_call: TRBJ2-5; clone_size: few; v_call: TRBV5-4; d_call: NA; cdr3_aa: CASSAQLGRETQYF; cdr3_nt: TGTGCCAGCAGCGCCCAGCTGGGACGGGAGACCCAGTACTTC
j_call: TRBJ1-2; clone_size: NA; v_call: TRBV30; d_call: NA; cdr3_aa: CAWSFDGSYGIPNYGYTF; cdr3_nt: TGTGCCTGGAGTTTCGATGGGTCTTATGGAATCCCAAACTATGGCTACACCTTC
j_call: TRBJ2-7; clone_size: NA; v_call: TRBV19; d_call: NA; cdr3_aa: CASSISLFPGVYEQYF; cdr3_nt: TGTGCCAGTAGTATCTCACTGTTTCCCGGGGTTTACGAGCAGTACTTC
j_call: TRBJ2-7; clone_size: NA; v_call: TRBV7-2; d_call: NA; cdr3_aa: CASSYQNPSLVYEQYF; cdr3_nt: TGTGCCAGCAGTTACCAAAACCCCAGCCTAGTCTACGAGCAGTACTTC
j_call: TRBJ2-3; clone_size: few; v_call: TRBV5-1; d_call: NA; cdr3_aa: CASSFGPDTQYF; cdr3_nt: TGCGCCAGCAGCTTCGGACCAGATACGCAGTATTTT
j_call: TRBJ1-1; clone_size: few; v_call: TRBV19; d_call: TRBD1; cdr3_aa: CASSGGQRLNTEAFF; cdr3_nt: TGTGCCAGTTCTGGGGGACAGAGACTGAACACTGAAGCTTTCTTT
j_call: TRBJ2-2; clone_size: NA; v_call: TRBV10-3; d_call: TRBD1; cdr3_aa: CAISVGQGTTGELFF; cdr3_nt: TGTGCCATCAGTGTTGGACAGGGGACCACCGGGGAGCTGTTTTTT
j_call: TRBJ2-2; clone_size: NA; v_call: TRBV6-5; d_call: NA; cdr3_aa: CASRYEGTGELFF; cdr3_nt: TGTGCCAGCAGATACGAGGGCACCGGGGAGCTGTTTTTT
j_call: TRBJ2-5; clone_size: NA; v_call: TRBV28; d_call: NA; cdr3_aa: CASSLSSAGNAETQYF; cdr3_nt: TGTGCCAGCAGTTTGTCCTCGGCAGGGAACGCTGAGACCCAGTACTTC
j_call: TRBJ2-5; clone_size: few; v_call: TRBV5-1; d_call: NA; cdr3_aa: CASSLVGAEGETQYF; cdr3_nt: TGCGCCAGCAGCCTGGTTGGGGCCGAGGGAGAGACCCAGTACTTC
j_call: TRBJ1-1; clone_size: few; v_call: TRBV2; d_call: TRBD1; cdr3_aa: CASTGQDLNTEAFF; cdr3_nt: TGTGCCAGCACCGGACAGGACTTGAACACTGAAGCTTTCTTT
j_call: TRBJ2-7; clone_size: few; v_call: TRBV5-4; d_call: NA; cdr3_aa: CASSESSYEQYF; cdr3_nt: TGTGCCAGCAGCGAGAGCTCCTACGAGCAGTACTTC
j_call: TRBJ2-1; clone_size: many; v_call: TRBV11-2; d_call: TRBD2; cdr3_aa: CASRTLAASYNEQFF; cdr3_nt: TGTGCCAGCAGGACCCTAGCGGCCTCCTACAATGAGCAGTTCTTC
j_call: TRBJ2-7; clone_size: NA; v_call: TRBV7-9; d_call: NA; cdr3_aa: CASSAGILGEQYF; cdr3_nt: TGTGCCAGCAGCGCCGGGATCTTGGGGGAGCAGTACTTC
j_call: TRBJ2-3; clone_size: few; v_call: TRBV7-2; d_call: NA; cdr3_aa: CASSLESRITDTQYF; cdr3_nt: TGTGCCAGCAGCTTAGAAAGCAGGATCACAGATACGCAGTATTTT
j_call: TRBJ1-2; clone_size: few; v_call: TRBV7-9; d_call: NA; cdr3_aa: CASSLAQGDGYTF; cdr3_nt: TGTGCCAGCAGCTTAGCACAGGGTGATGGCTACACCTTC
j_call: TRBJ1-2; clone_size: few; v_call: TRBV5-1; d_call: TRBD1; cdr3_aa: CASSPTGDYGYTF; cdr3_nt: TGCGCCAGCAGTCCGACAGGGGACTATGGCTACACCTTC
j_call: TRBJ2-2; clone_size: NA; v_call: TRBV6-6; d_call: TRBD1; cdr3_aa: CASSDRGPPGELFF; cdr3_nt: TGTGCCAGCAGTGACAGGGGGCCCCCCGGGGAGCTGTTTTTT
j_call: TRBJ1-6; clone_size: NA; v_call: TRBV7-2; d_call: NA; cdr3_aa: CASSFGRGPSPLHF; cdr3_nt: TGTGCCAGCAGCTTCGGACGGGGCCCTTCACCCCTCCACTTT
j_call: TRBJ1-5; clone_size: NA; v_call: TRBV30; d_call: TRBD1; cdr3_aa: CAWNETGESNQPQHF; cdr3_nt: TGTGCCTGGAACGAAACAGGGGAAAGCAATCAGCCCCAGCATTTT
j_call: TRBJ2-3; clone_size: few; v_call: TRBV29-1; d_call: NA; cdr3_aa: CSAGRLTDTQYF; cdr3_nt: TGCAGCGCCGGACGGCTCACAGATACGCAGTATTTT
j_call: TRBJ2-7; clone_size: NA; v_call: TRBV5-4; d_call: NA; cdr3_aa: CASSQDLDFYEQYF; cdr3_nt: TGTGCCAGCAGCCAAGATTTGGACTTCTACGAGCAGTACTTC
j_call: TRBJ2-7; clone_size: many; v_call: TRBV7-2; d_call: NA; cdr3_aa: CASSPRTDSYEQYF; cdr3_nt: TGTGCCAGCAGCCCGAGGACAGACTCCTACGAGCAGTACTTC
j_call: TRBJ2-2; clone_size: few; v_call: TRBV10-2; d_call: NA; cdr3_aa: CASNDGGTGELFF; cdr3_nt: TGCGCCAGCAACGATGGGGGCACCGGGGAGCTGTTTTTT
j_call: TRBJ2-1; clone_size: many; v_call: TRBV5-5; d_call: NA; cdr3_aa: CASSLAVSSYNEQFF; cdr3_nt: TGTGCCAGCAGCTTGGCGGTGAGCTCCTACAATGAGCAGTTCTTC
j_call: TRBJ1-2; clone_size: few; v_call: TRBV29-1; d_call: TRBD1; cdr3_aa: CSVGTGDGYTF; cdr3_nt: TGCAGCGTGGGGACAGGGGACGGCTACACCTTC
j_call: TRBJ2-7; clone_size: few; v_call: TRBV5-1; d_call: NA; cdr3_aa: CASSLDPLGSTTYEQYF; cdr3_nt: TGCGCCAGCAGCTTGGACCCTTTGGGGTCTACTACCTACGAGCAGTACTTC
j_call: TRBJ2-1; clone_size: NA; v_call: TRBV29-1; d_call: NA; cdr3_aa: CSVAIGGENEQFF; cdr3_nt: TGCAGCGTAGCAATCGGGGGCGAAAATGAGCAGTTCTTC
j_call: TRBJ2-7; clone_size: few; v_call: TRBV5-6; d_call: NA; cdr3_aa: CASSLGVRVDEQYF; cdr3_nt: TGTGCCAGCAGCTTGGGGGTCAGGGTGGACGAGCAGTACTTC
j_call: TRBJ2-2; clone_size: few; v_call: TRBV28; d_call: NA; cdr3_aa: CASSDISTGELFF; cdr3_nt: TGTGCCAGCAGTGACATCTCCACCGGGGAGCTGTTTTTT
j_call: TRBJ1-1; clone_size: few; v_call: TRBV5-1; d_call: NA; cdr3_aa: CATRGTGRTEAFF; cdr3_nt: TGCGCCACCAGAGGAACAGGGAGGACTGAAGCTTTCTTT
j_call: TRBJ2-7; clone_size: NA; v_call: TRBV28; d_call: TRBD2; cdr3_aa: CASNPEGEGNYEQYF; cdr3_nt: TGTGCCAGCAACCCCGAAGGGGAGGGTAACTACGAGCAGTACTTC
j_call: TRBJ2-3; clone_size: few; v_call: TRBV7-8; d_call: NA; cdr3_aa: CASSLDARAADTQYF; cdr3_nt: TGTGCCAGCAGCTTAGATGCGCGGGCAGCAGATACGCAGTATTTT
j_call: TRBJ2-2; clone_size: few; v_call: TRBV5-4; d_call: NA; cdr3_aa: CASSLEVASGELFF; cdr3_nt: TGTGCCAGCAGCTTGGAGGTAGCCTCCGGGGAGCTGTTTTTT
j_call: TRBJ1-2; clone_size: many; v_call: TRBV5-1; d_call: NA; cdr3_aa: CASSLDSYGYTF; cdr3_nt: TGCGCCAGCAGCTTGGATAGCTATGGCTACACCTTC
j_call: TRBJ2-1; clone_size: NA; v_call: TRBV7-3; d_call: TRBD2; cdr3_aa: CASSSRTSGRFFEQFF; cdr3_nt: TGTGCCAGCAGCTCGAGGACTAGCGGGAGGTTCTTTGAGCAGTTCTTC
j_call: TRBJ1-2; clone_size: once; v_call: TRBV6-5; d_call: NA; cdr3_aa: CASSYSYRANYGYTF; cdr3_nt: TGTGCCAGCAGTTACTCGTACAGGGCCAACTATGGCTACACCTTC
j_call: TRBJ2-1; clone_size: NA; v_call: TRBV7-2; d_call: NA; cdr3_aa: CASSLTGANEQFF; cdr3_nt: TGTGCCAGCAGCTTAACGGGAGCCAATGAGCAGTTCTTC
j_call: TRBJ2-3; clone_size: few; v_call: TRBV11-2; d_call: NA; cdr3_aa: CASQAGTSTDTQYF; cdr3_nt: TGTGCCAGTCAAGCGGGCACTAGCACAGATACGCAGTATTTT
j_call: TRBJ2-7; clone_size: many; v_call: TRBV11-1; d_call: NA; cdr3_aa: CASSLVRGLQQYF; cdr3_nt: TGTGCCAGCAGCTTAGTTCGGGGACTCCAGCAGTACTTC